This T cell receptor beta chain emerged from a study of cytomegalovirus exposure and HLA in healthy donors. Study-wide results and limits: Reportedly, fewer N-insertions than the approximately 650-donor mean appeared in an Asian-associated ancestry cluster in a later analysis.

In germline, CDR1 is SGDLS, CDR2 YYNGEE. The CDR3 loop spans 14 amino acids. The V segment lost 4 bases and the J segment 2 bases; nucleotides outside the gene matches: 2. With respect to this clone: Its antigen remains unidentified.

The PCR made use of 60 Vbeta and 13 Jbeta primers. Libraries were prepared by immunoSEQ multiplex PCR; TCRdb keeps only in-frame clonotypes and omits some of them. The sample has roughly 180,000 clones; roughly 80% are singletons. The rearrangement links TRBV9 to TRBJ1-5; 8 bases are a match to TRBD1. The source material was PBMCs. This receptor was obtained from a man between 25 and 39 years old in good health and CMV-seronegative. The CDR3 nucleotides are TGTGCCAGCAGCCCAGGGGGCGGCAATCAGCCCCAGCATTTT. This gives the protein CASSPGGGNQPQHF.